The present entry profiles one T cell receptor beta chain with its context. Its antigen is not known. Naive CD8 cells comprised CD45RO-negative, CCR7-positively selected cells, excluding terminally differentiated effector memory CD45RA+ cells. Genomic DNA per cell subset filled all wells of several immunoSEQ plates. Profiling relied on immunoSEQ multiplex PCR, and the TCRdb table lists in-frame clones only, not all of them. The sample includes about 1,900,000 clones, less than 95% of them seen just once. The sample originates from a study of shared clonotypes between healthy human individuals. Overall study: A donor's plate count was three for CD4 naive and three for CD4 memory; CD8 naive had two and CD8 memory one. Points from the study as a whole: Inspection by rarefaction showed sorted-subset sequencing to be incomplete despite large depth.

Trimming left V 1 base short and J 7 bases short, with 17 bases between. This CDR3 is built from 16 residues. The germline V gene has CDR1 MNHEY and CDR2 SVGAGI. The chain joins TRBV6-5 to TRBJ2-1, with a weak D call TRBD1 (6 bases). The receptor's source is a man aged 18 to 30 in good health. Sequences were obtained from naive CD8+ T cells sorted from blood. CDR3 in DNA: TGTGCCAGCAGTTACTTTTGGGGGACACCAGCGAATGAGCAGTTCTTC. It codes for CASSYFWGTPANEQFF.